These 27 T cell receptor beta chains were sequenced from one sample in a study of control samples from healthy donors and cancer patients. Some clones are missing from TCRdb's copy, which holds only in-frame ones; the method was immunoSEQ multiplex PCR. The sample consists of about 140,000 clones, roughly 94% of them appearing once. Sequencing input: blood. Receptor source: a man in his forties or fifties in good health.

The V gene is TRBV28, the J gene TRBJ1-3; 7 bases are a match to TRBD1. This CDR3 has 17 residues. Germline-derived CDR1 and CDR2 are MDHEN and SYDVKM. V shed 5 bases, J shed 0 bases, and the junction held 10 bases outside the gene matches. The CDR3 protein is CASSRSHRGLSGNTIYF. CDR3 sequence (DNA): TGTGCCAGCAGTAGAAGTCACAGGGGCCTCTCTGGAAACACCATATATTTT.

The chain couples TRBV24-1 to TRBJ2-1, with 7 nucleotides matching TRBD2. Unmatched junction bases numbered 4, after V lost 3 bases and J lost 0 bases. The germline gives CDR1 KGHDR, CDR2 SFDVKD. The CDR3 is 16 amino acids. The CDR3 here is CATSDRRESSYNEQFF. DNA for the CDR3: TGTGCCACCAGTGATAGGCGGGAGAGCTCCTACAATGAGCAGTTCTTC.

The chain combines TRBV7-9 with TRBJ1-6; 9 bases agree with TRBD1. This CDR3 is built from 15 residues. Trimming removed 4 bases from V and 9 bases from J; junction bases left unmatched: 7. CDR1 is SEHNR, CDR2 FQNEAQ, per germline (reference sequence). The CDR3 DNA sequence: TGTGCCAGCAGCTCCCGGGACAGGGTGTCTTCACCCCTCCACTTT. Protein sequence: CASSSRDRVSSPLHF.

This clone was found once. The chain recombines TRBV7-3 with TRBJ2-3, with 14 bases identical to TRBD2. V shed 5 bases, J shed 5 bases, and the junction held 6 bases outside the gene matches. Looked up from germline, CDR1 is SGHTA and CDR2 is FQGTGA. CDR3 length equals 16 residues. CDR3 protein: CASSPTSGGGLDTQYF. The CDR3 DNA follows: TGTGCCAGCAGCCCGACTAGCGGGGGGGGTTTAGATACGCAGTATTTT. The full variable domain, with the rest looked up from reference TRBV7-3 and TRBJ2-3, is GAGVSQTPSNKVTEKGKYVELRCDPISGHTALYWYRQSLGQGPEFLIYFQGTGAADDSGLPNDRFFAVRPEGSVSTLKIQRTERGDSAVYLCASSPTSGGGLDTQYFGPGTRLTVL.

Details on this clone: At one end, the junction sequence differs from germline, possibly due to a read error. The chain has TRBV18 and TRBJ1-2, with D possibly TRBD1 on 5 matching bases. This CDR3 has 13 residues. Germline V CDR1 and CDR2: KGHSH, LQKENI. The CDR3 region is CASSPYTRGGYTF. The CDR3 DNA reads TGTGCCAGTTCACCGTACACGAGGGGTGGCTACACCTTC.

This chain uses TRBV3-1 (or the pseudogene TRBV3-2) with TRBJ1-5; D is unclear. V was cut by 6 bases and J by 6 bases, with 12 bases left in between. Germline values: CDR1 LGHDT, CDR2 YNNKEL (reference sequence). The CDR3 extends over 13 amino acids. The CDR3 DNA reads as TGTGCCAGCAGTAGAGGGCCCGGTCAGCCCCAGCATTTT. Protein: CASSRGPGQPQHF.

This chain uses TRBV4-1 with TRBJ1-6; the D is unclear. The CDR3 extends over 15 amino acids. The germline gives CDR1 MGHRA, CDR2 YSYEKL. Trimming shortened V by 4 bases and J by 7 bases, and 14 bases separated the two germline ends. CDR3 nucleotide sequence: TGCGCCAGCAGCCTAGAGCCGACAAGGAATTCACCCCTCCACTTT. Translation: CASSLEPTRNSPLHF.

This sequence joins TRBV4-1 and TRBJ1-2; D unresolved. The germline CDR1 and CDR2 sequences are MGHRA and YSYEKL. Deletions cut 4 bases from V and 4 bases from J, with 10 bases between. The length of the CDR3 is 13 residues. CDR3 in DNA: TGCGCCAGCAGCCCACAGATGATCTATGGCTACACCTTC. Its translation: CASSPQMIYGYTF.

CDR3 sequence: CASNSGGSGYTF. The CDR3 DNA is TGTGCCAGCAATTCGGGGGGTAGTGGCTACACCTTC. The chain links TRBV28 to TRBJ1-2; possible D gene TRBD1, 5 bases. Germline V gene lookup returns CDR1 MDHEN and CDR2 SYDVKM. V lost 7 bases and J lost 7, with 13 bases in between. The CDR3 runs to 12 residues.

This chain uses TRBV29-1 with TRBJ1-1; D may be TRBD1 (5 bases). This CDR3 is 13 amino acids long. Germline V gene sequence: CDR1 SQVTM, CDR2 ANQGSEA. The V end lost 6 bases, the J end lost 5 bases, and 16 bases lay between the germline ends. This chain's CDR3 is CSVTVEGRTEAFF. The CDR3, as DNA: TGCAGCGTGACCGTTGAGGGGAGGACTGAAGCTTTCTTT.

The chain joins TRBV9 to TRBJ2-1; 11 bases map to TRBD2. CDR1 is SGDLS, CDR2 YYNGEE, per germline. CDR3 length equals 16 residues. The J segment lost 5 bases and the V segment lost 3 bases, leaving 7 bases of the junction unmatched. The CDR3 sequence: CASSEQLGLADNEQFF. In DNA, the CDR3 is TGTGCCAGCAGCGAGCAACTGGGACTAGCGGACAATGAGCAGTTCTTC.

The chain recombines TRBV27 with TRBJ2-7; TRBD2 matches at 10 bases. The CDR3 is made up of 17 amino acids. Trimming removed 0 bases from V and 4 bases from J; junction bases left unmatched: 9. Per germline, CDR1 MNHEY and CDR2 SMNVEV (reference sequence). CDR3 DNA sequence: TGTGCCAGCAGTTTATCTAGGCTAGCGGGAGTCAGTTACGAGCAGTACTTC. Amino acids: CASSLSRLAGVSYEQYF.

This clone appeared a single time. J is TRBJ1-3 and V is TRBV7-2; D not resolved. The V gene's germline CDR1 is SGHTA and CDR2 FQGNSA. V was trimmed by 7 bases and J by 0 bases, leaving 10 bases between them. This CDR3 comprises 14 residues. CDR3 nucleotide sequence: TGTGCCAGCACCGTACAGAGCTCTGGAAACACCATATATTTT. Amino acid sequence: CASTVQSSGNTIYF.

The chain couples TRBV20-1 to TRBJ2-1; no clear D. This CDR3 is built from 16 residues. Germline V gives CDR1 DFQATT, CDR2 SNEGSKA (reference sequence). V was clipped by 3 bases and J by 2 bases, with 17 bases between them. CDR3 in amino acids: CSASWWITHTYNEQFF. In DNA form, the CDR3 reads TGCAGTGCTAGTTGGTGGATCACCCACACCTACAATGAGCAGTTCTTC.

This chain's CDR3 is CASSQSPMSNQPQHF. DNA for the CDR3: TGTGCCAGCAGCCAAAGCCCCATGAGCAATCAGCCCCAGCATTTT. V is TRBV3-1 (or the pseudogene TRBV3-2) and J is TRBJ1-5; no definite D call. Germline-derived CDR1 and CDR2 are LGHDT and YNNKEL (reference sequence). The ends were cut back, 2 bases at V and 1 base at J, with 9 bases in the middle. The CDR3 extends over 15 amino acids.

The rearrangement uses TRBV4-1 and TRBJ1-2; D ambiguous. CDR3 length: 12 amino acids. Trimming shortened V by 0 bases and J by 13 bases, and 12 bases separated the two germline ends. Germline V lookup: CDR1 MGHRA, CDR2 YSYEKL. CDR3 amino acids: CASSQDLKVFTF. The DNA for the CDR3 is TGCGCCAGCAGCCAAGATTTAAAGGTCTTCACCTTC.

The chain recombines TRBV5-4 with TRBJ1-2; D might be TRBD1 (5 bases). Trimming removed 2 bases at V and 2 bases at J, with 10 bases between. The CDR3 covers 14 residues. The germline gives CDR1 SGHNT, CDR2 YYREEE (reference sequence). CDR3 residues: CASSLRGSNYGYTF. CDR3 DNA sequence: TGTGCCAGCAGCTTACGGGGCTCGAACTATGGCTACACCTTC.

The chain combines TRBV18 with TRBJ1-2; no definite D call. Looked up from germline, CDR1 is KGHSH and CDR2 is LQKENI. Trimming shortened V by 3 bases and J by 4 bases, and 12 bases separated the two germline ends. This CDR3 has 14 amino acids. In DNA form, the CDR3 reads TGTGCCAGCTCACCCGAGACGGAGATCTATGGCTACACCTTC. This encodes CASSPETEIYGYTF.

The gene calls are TRBV11-2 and TRBJ1-2; 10 nucleotides agree with TRBD1. The CDR3 has 14 residues. The ends lost 6 bases at V and 7 bases at J; junction bases unmatched: 8. Germline V gives CDR1 SGHAT, CDR2 FQNNGV. The CDR3 DNA reads TGTGCCAGCAGTCAAGGACAGGGGGGGAGTGGCTACACCTTC. Translated: CASSQGQGGSGYTF.

This rearrangement joins TRBV6-6 to TRBJ2-1; 13 bases are shared with TRBD2. This CDR3 is built from 15 residues. V lost 4 bases and J lost 6; bases outside the gene matches: 3. The germline V gene has CDR1 MNHNY and CDR2 SVGAGI (reference sequence). CDR3 region: CASSSGLAGTNEQFF. The CDR3 coding sequence is TGTGCCAGCAGTTCGGGACTAGCGGGAACCAATGAGCAGTTCTTC.

This chain uses TRBV5-1 with TRBJ2-7; 11 bases align to TRBD1. Germline V gene lookup returns CDR1 SGHRS and CDR2 YFSETQ. V was pared by 7 bases and J by 3 bases, with 0 bases of the junction left unmatched. CDR3 length equals 12 residues. The CDR3 sequence: CASGTGGYEQYF. The DNA of the CDR3 is TGCGCCAGCGGGACAGGGGGCTACGAGCAGTACTTC.

Comments on this clone: Other DNA variants within this sample encode the same CDR3. The chain uses TRBV27 and TRBJ1-2; tentative D call: TRBD1 (6 bases). The germline gives CDR1 MNHEY, CDR2 SMNVEV (reference sequence). This CDR3 is 14 amino acids long. V was pared by 0 bases and J by 7 bases, with 12 bases between. CDR3 nucleotide sequence: TGTGCCAGCAGTTTATCGACGGGGGCCACTGGCTACACCTTC. Protein product: CASSLSTGATGYTF.

The chain is built from TRBV19 and TRBJ1-5; a possible D gene is TRBD1 (6 bases). The CDR3 covers 14 residues. Germline V lookup: CDR1 LNHDA, CDR2 SQIVND (reference sequence). V dropped 5 bases and J dropped 3 bases, with 11 bases sitting between them. CDR3 amino acids: CASSAQGYNQPQHF. Here the CDR3 DNA reads TGTGCCAGTAGTGCACAGGGTTACAATCAGCCCCAGCATTTT.

The chain couples TRBV7-3 to TRBJ1-5, with TRBD1 identical over 8 bases. Germline V gives CDR1 SGHTA, CDR2 FQGTGA. The CDR3 has 15 residues. The V gene end was trimmed by 5 bases and the J gene end by 4 bases; junction bases not matched to a gene: 7. The CDR3 is CASSPDRVRNQPQHF. CDR3 nucleotides: TGTGCCAGCAGCCCGGACAGGGTTCGAAATCAGCCCCAGCATTTT.

The rearrangement uses TRBV6-1 and TRBJ1-1, with D possibly being TRBD1 (5 bases). V lost 2 bases and J lost 6, with 13 bases in between. Per the germline V gene, CDR1 is MNHNS and CDR2 is SASEGT. CDR3 length: 14 amino acids. The CDR3 sequence: CASSERRRGAEAFF. CDR3 coding DNA: TGTGCCAGCAGTGAACGTAGGCGGGGGGCTGAAGCTTTCTTT.

The J gene is TRBJ1-5, the V gene TRBV28, with 9 nucleotides matching TRBD1. CDR3 length equals 17 residues. The V segment lost 2 bases and the J segment 6 bases; nucleotides outside the gene matches: 11. CDR1 and CDR2 from the germline V gene are MDHEN and SYDVKM. CDR3 sequence: CASSLSSGTGMGQPQHF. CDR3 DNA: TGTGCCAGCAGTTTAAGCTCCGGGACAGGGATGGGTCAGCCCCAGCATTTT.

The sample holds one count of this clone. The rearrangement links TRBV9 to TRBJ1-2; 9 positions match TRBD1. With V trimmed by 3 bases and J by 3 bases, 3 bases remained unmatched. The CDR3 consists of 14 residues. The V gene's germline CDR1 is SGDLS and CDR2 YYNGEE. CDR3 in amino acids: CASSAWDRDYGYTF. The CDR3 nucleotides are TGTGCCAGCAGCGCCTGGGACAGGGACTATGGCTACACCTTC.